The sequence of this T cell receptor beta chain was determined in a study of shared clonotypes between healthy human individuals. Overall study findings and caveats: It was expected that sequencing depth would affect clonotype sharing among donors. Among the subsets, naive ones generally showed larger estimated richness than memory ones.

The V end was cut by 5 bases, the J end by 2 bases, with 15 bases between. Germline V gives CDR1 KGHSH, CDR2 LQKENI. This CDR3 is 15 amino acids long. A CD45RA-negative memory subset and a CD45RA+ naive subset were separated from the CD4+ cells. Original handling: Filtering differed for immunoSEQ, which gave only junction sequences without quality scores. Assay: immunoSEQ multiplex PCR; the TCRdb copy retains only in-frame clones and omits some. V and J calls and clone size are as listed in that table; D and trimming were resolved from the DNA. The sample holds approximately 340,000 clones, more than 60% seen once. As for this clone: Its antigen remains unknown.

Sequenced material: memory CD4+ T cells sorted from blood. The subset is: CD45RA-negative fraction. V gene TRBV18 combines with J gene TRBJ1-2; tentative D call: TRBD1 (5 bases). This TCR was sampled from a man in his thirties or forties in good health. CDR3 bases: TGTGCCAGCTCAAATTCAGCAGGGACGAACTATGGCTACACCTTC. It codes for CASSNSAGTNYGYTF. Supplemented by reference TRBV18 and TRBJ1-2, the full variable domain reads NAGVMQNPRHLVRRRGQEARLRCSPMKGHSHVYWYRQLPEEGLKFMVYLQKENIIDESGMPKERFSAEFPKEGPSILRIQQVVRGDSAAYFCASSNSAGTNYGYTFGSGTRLTVV.